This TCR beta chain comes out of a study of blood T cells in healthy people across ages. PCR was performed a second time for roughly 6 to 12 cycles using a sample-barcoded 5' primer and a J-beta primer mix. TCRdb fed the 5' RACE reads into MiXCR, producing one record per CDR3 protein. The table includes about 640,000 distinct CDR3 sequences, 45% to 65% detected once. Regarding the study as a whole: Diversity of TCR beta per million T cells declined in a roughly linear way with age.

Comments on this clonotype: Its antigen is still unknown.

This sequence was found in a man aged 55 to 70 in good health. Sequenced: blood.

The DNA of the CDR3 is TGCAGCGTTGTCAGAAGCTCCTACGAGCAGTACTTC. This encodes CSVVRSSYEQYF. This rearrangement joins TRBV29-1 to TRBJ2-7; no definite D call. The CDR3 runs 12 residues. V was shortened by 4 bases and J by 0 bases, with 7 bases between the two germline ends. Germline lookup yields CDR1 SQVTM and CDR2 ANQGSEA.